This TCR beta chain emerged from a study of blood T cell repertoires in COVID-19. Method: immunoSEQ multiplex PCR; TCRdb's copy keeps in-frame clones and lacks some. This sample has almost 65,000 clones; approximately 90% occur once, and the top ten carry roughly a tenth. V dropped 4 bases and J dropped 5; count of bases not matched to a gene: 3. The CDR3 consists of 13 residues. Germline V lookup: CDR1 LNHNV, CDR2 YYDKDF (reference sequence). This clone has at least ten counts. The chain carries TRBV15 and TRBJ2-5; 8 bases map to TRBD2. The sequence was obtained from a woman between 40 and 55 years old who had recovered from COVID-19. Source material: PBMCs or T cells enriched from blood (not recorded which). The CDR3 nucleotides are TGTGCCACCAGCAAAATAGCGGGGGAGACCCAGTACTTC. Its protein is CATSKIAGETQYF.